The rows below give T cell receptor beta chains drawn from one sample of a study of spatial heterogeneity in lung cancer. TCRdb used MiXCR to reprocess the 5' RACE reads, holding one entry per CDR3 protein. The table records 25,000 to 30,000 distinct CDR3 sequences, 6% of them present only once. This specimen was PBMCs, taken at follow-up. The receptors were gathered from a male donor with early-stage non-small cell lung cancer. CDR3s include the opening cysteine and the closing phenylalanine or tryptophan. The D gene is left open where the match is weak. Clone size is given for some rows only: seen once, a few or many times, or a class if the clone is expanded.

J gene	D gene	V gene	clone size	CDR3 DNA	CDR3 protein
TRBJ2-5	-	TRBV6-2/TRBV6-3	-	TGTGCCAGCAGTTCGGGACCAGCGGCAACCAAGCACTTC	CASSSGPAATKHF
TRBJ2-1	-	TRBV19	many	TGTGCCAGTACCCTAGGAGGGAAGGGCTCCTACAATGAGCAGTTCTTC	CASTLGGKGSYNEQFF
TRBJ2-3	-	TRBV6-2/TRBV6-3	many	TGTGCCAGCGGCCCTGGGCCAGATACGCAGTATTTT	CASGPGPDTQYF
TRBJ2-1	TRBD1	TRBV15	many	TGTGCCACCAGCACAGGCCTAGGGGGCGGTCGGTATGAGCAGTTCTTC	CATSTGLGGGRYEQFF
TRBJ2-2	-	TRBV10-2	many	TGCGCCAGCAGTGAATTCGGCTTCGGGGAGCTGTTTTTT	CASSEFGFGELFF
TRBJ1-6	-	TRBV7-9	few	TGTGCCAGCAGCTTATCAACGGGCGTGGATTCACCCCTCCACTTT	CASSLSTGVDSPLHF
TRBJ2-2	-	TRBV20-1	many	TGCAGTGCTAGACCCTGGGGCACCGGGGAGCTGTTTTTT	CSARPWGTGELFF
TRBJ1-2	TRBD1	TRBV12-3/TRBV12-4	many	TGTGCCAGCAGTGGTGACAGGGGGGCCTATGGCTACACCTTC	CASSGDRGAYGYTF
TRBJ1-1	TRBD1	TRBV12-5	-	TGTGCTAGTGGTTTGGTAACAGGGGGAGCTTTCTTT	CASGLVTGGAFF
TRBJ1-1	-	TRBV29-1	many	TGCAGCGTTGCTGAACCTGGGGTGAACACTGAAGCTTTCTTT	CSVAEPGVNTEAFF
TRBJ1-2	TRBD1	TRBV4-3	many	TGCGCCAGCAGCCAAGACCCCTTTAGACAGGGCCGATATGGCTACACCTTC	CASSQDPFRQGRYGYTF
TRBJ2-2	TRBD1	TRBV7-8	many	TGTGCCAGCAGCACAGGGGGCGCGGGCACCGGGGAGCTGTTTTTT	CASSTGGAGTGELFF
TRBJ1-1	-	TRBV18	many	TGTGCCAGCTCACCCACGACAGCCTCAGGTGGGTGGGGGGACGGAGCTTTCTTT	CASSPTTASGGWGDGAFF
TRBJ2-6	-	TRBV5-5	many	TGTGCCAGCACCCTCGTCGAGGGTGGTGGGGCCAACGTCCTGACTTTC	CASTLVEGGGANVLTF
TRBJ1-2	-	TRBV19	few	TGTGCCAGCCACCGGACGACTGGGTTAAACTATGGCTACACCTTC	CASHRTTGLNYGYTF
TRBJ2-1	-	TRBV19	many	TGTGCCAGTAGTAGCGGCCAGGGGAGATACCAACCGCAGTTCTTC	CASSSGQGRYQPQFF
TRBJ1-2	-	TRBV6-5	many	TGTGCCAGCAGTTACGATCGACAGCTCTATGGCTACACCTTC	CASSYDRQLYGYTF
TRBJ1-1	-	TRBV6-6	few	TGTGCCAGCAGTATACAGATGAACACTGAAGCTTTCTTT	CASSIQMNTEAFF
TRBJ2-1	-	TRBV7-8	-	TGTGCCAGCAGCCCCGCCTGGGGGGCATTGGGTGAGCAGTTCTTC	CASSPAWGALGEQFF
TRBJ1-2	-	TRBV7-2	-	TGTGCCAGCAGCTTAAGTGGGCAAAATACAGGCTATGGCTACACCTTC	CASSLSGQNTGYGYTF
TRBJ2-1	-	TRBV18	few	TGTGCCAGCCGGCCCCGGGACAACTCCTACAATGAGCAGTTCTTC	CASRPRDNSYNEQFF
TRBJ2-2	-	TRBV5-1	-	TGCGCCAGCAGTCCAACAGTGGGCGGCACCGGGGAGCTGTTTTTT	CASSPTVGGTGELFF
TRBJ2-2	-	TRBV27	many	TGTGCCAGTACGACAGGTCTCGTCACCGGGGAGCTGTTTTTT	CASTTGLVTGELFF
TRBJ2-1	TRBD2	TRBV6-2/TRBV6-3	few	TGTGCCAGCAGAGGGACTAGCGGTTACAATGAGCAGTTCTTC	CASRGTSGYNEQFF
TRBJ2-7	TRBD1	TRBV5-1	few	TGCGCCAGCAGCTCCGGACAGGGTGTGGACGAGCAGTACTTC	CASSSGQGVDEQYF
TRBJ1-6	-	TRBV11-3	-	TGTGCCAGCACCCTACAACGGGATAATTTACCCCTCCACTTT	CASTLQRDNLPLHF
TRBJ2-2	TRBD2	TRBV2	few	TGTGCCAGCACCGCACAGACCCAAGGACTAGCGGGAGTCGGGGAGCTGTTTTTT	CASTAQTQGLAGVGELFF
TRBJ2-7	TRBD1	TRBV10-3	many	TGTGCCATCAGGGTTAACAGGGGTAGGCTCTACGAGCAGTACTTC	CAIRVNRGRLYEQYF
TRBJ1-1	-	TRBV20-1	many	TGCAGTGCTACCAAGGCGAATGGTGAAGCTTTCTTT	CSATKANGEAFF
TRBJ1-2	TRBD1	TRBV4-1	many	TGCGCCAGCAGCCAATTCCACCCGGGACAGGGGTATGGCTACACCTTC	CASSQFHPGQGYGYTF
TRBJ1-1	-	TRBV7-2	few	TGTGCCAGCAGCTTACATCGTCAGGGGATGATGAACACTGAAGCTTTCTTT	CASSLHRQGMMNTEAFF
TRBJ1-6	-	TRBV12-3/TRBV12-4	-	TGTGCCAGCAGTCCCTCCTCGGGAGCGAACTCACCCCTCCACTTT	CASSPSSGANSPLHF
TRBJ2-3	TRBD2	TRBV20-1	few	TGCAGTGCCAGACCCGGGACTAGTAGAGATACGCAGTATTTT	CSARPGTSRDTQYF
TRBJ1-1	TRBD1	TRBV7-3	many	TGTGCCAGCTCCCAGGGGGCAAACACTGAAGCTTTCTTT	CASSQGANTEAFF
TRBJ1-2	TRBD1	TRBV6-6	many	TGTGCCAGCAGGGATGTGACAGGGGATTTCGGCTACACCTTC	CASRDVTGDFGYTF
TRBJ2-7	TRBD1	TRBV30	many	TGTGCCTGGGCTTCAGGGGGCGGCTACGAGCAGTACTTC	CAWASGGGYEQYF
TRBJ1-2	-	TRBV12-3/TRBV12-4	many	TGTGCCAGCGCTCCGGTGCTGGGAAGCTATGGCTACACCTTC	CASAPVLGSYGYTF
TRBJ2-1	-	TRBV11-2	-	TGTGCCAGCAGCCCAACAGGGTTGGAGCAGTTCTTC	CASSPTGLEQFF
TRBJ1-4	TRBD1	TRBV30	many	TGTGCCTGGAGTGGACAGGGAGGAGAAAAACTGTTTTTT	CAWSGQGGEKLFF
TRBJ2-3	TRBD2	TRBV7-9	-	TGTGCCAGCAGACCAGGCCGGCTAGCGGGGAGCACGGATACGCAGTATTTT	CASRPGRLAGSTDTQYF
TRBJ1-5	-	TRBV7-2	many	TGTGCCAGCAGCTTAGCGCCATGGGACTATCAGCCCCAGCATTTT	CASSLAPWDYQPQHF
TRBJ2-7	-	TRBV5-1	many	TGCGCCAGCAGCTTGGATCAGGGAACCTACGAGCAGTACTTC	CASSLDQGTYEQYF
TRBJ1-4	TRBD1	TRBV5-1	few	TGCGCCAGCAGCTTCGGGACAGGCGGTGAAAAACTGTTTTTT	CASSFGTGGEKLFF
TRBJ2-1	-	TRBV12-3/TRBV12-4	few	TGTGCCAGCAGTCGACTATACAATGAGCAGTTCTTC	CASSRLYNEQFF
TRBJ2-1	-	TRBV2	many	TGTGCCAGCACAAGCACCTACAATGAGCAGTTCTTC	CASTSTYNEQFF
TRBJ1-5	TRBD1	TRBV19	many	TGTGCCAGTAGGCCCGGGACAGCCCTGAGCAATCAGCCCCAGCATTTT	CASRPGTALSNQPQHF
TRBJ2-2	-	TRBV11-2	few	TGTGCCAGCAGCTTGGGCGCGGACACCGGGGAGCTGTTTTTT	CASSLGADTGELFF
TRBJ1-4	-	TRBV6-1	-	TGTGCCAGCAGTCAACAAAGCCCTAATGAAAAACTGTTTTTT	CASSQQSPNEKLFF
TRBJ2-1	TRBD2	TRBV7-2	-	TGTGCCAGCAGCTTAGTCCGGGGGGACTTCCTCTACAATGAGCAGTTCTTC	CASSLVRGDFLYNEQFF
TRBJ2-3	TRBD1	TRBV6-5	many	TGTGCCAGCAGTTACTCGATACCCGGGACAGGGGGCGTCACAGATACGCAGTATTTT	CASSYSIPGTGGVTDTQYF
TRBJ2-1	TRBD2	TRBV20-1	few	TGCAGTGCTAGACCCCAACTAGCGGGAGCCTTCAATGAGCAGTTCTTC	CSARPQLAGAFNEQFF
TRBJ2-3	-	TRBV7-6	many	TGTGCCAGCAGCCACAGAAGACAGAGATTCACAGATACGCAGTATTTT	CASSHRRQRFTDTQYF
TRBJ1-1	-	TRBV28	many	TGTGCCAGCAGTTTGATACGGGTGAACACTGAAGCTTTCTTT	CASSLIRVNTEAFF
TRBJ2-5	TRBD1	TRBV14	many	TGTGCCAGCAGCGCCGACAGGGGCCTCTCCCAAGAGACCCAGTACTTC	CASSADRGLSQETQYF
TRBJ1-5	-	TRBV5-6	many	TGTGCCAGCAGCTTGGGCAGGGTAGATCAGCCCCAGCATTTT	CASSLGRVDQPQHF
TRBJ2-6	TRBD1	TRBV18	many	TGTGCCAGCTCACCACCCGGACAGGGGGTTGGTGGGGCCAACGTCCTGACTTTC	CASSPPGQGVGGANVLTF
TRBJ2-1	TRBD2	TRBV2	many	TGTGCCAGCAGTGAATCATCCTCTAGCGGGGTAGGATCCTACAATGAGCAGTTCTTC	CASSESSSSGVGSYNEQFF
TRBJ2-2	-	TRBV29-1	few	TGCAGCGCCCGAAAGAACACCGGGGAGCTGTTTTTT	CSARKNTGELFF
TRBJ2-2	TRBD1	TRBV24-1	-	TGTGCCACCAGTGATGTTCTACAGGGGATTGGTAGCCCCGGGGAGCTGTTTTTT	CATSDVLQGIGSPGELFF
TRBJ2-3	TRBD2	TRBV2	many	TGTGCCAGCAAAAAGCGGGGCACCACAGATACGCAGTATTTT	CASKKRGTTDTQYF